This TCR beta chain is drawn from a study of T cells in Graves' hyperthyroidism and ophthalmopathy. About the study: It was at initial diagnosis, before any treatment, that peripheral blood was collected.

Germline CDR1 is SNHLY and CDR2 is FYNNEI. The J segment lost 5 bases and the V segment lost 3 bases, leaving 4 bases of the junction unmatched. This CDR3 has 16 amino acids. Diagnoses were established using clinical symptoms, serum thyroxine and TRAb, thyroid ultrasound and orbital computed tomography. What was amplified from RNA transcripts were TCR beta CDR3 regions. Using the HTBI primer set, a first-round RT-PCR was run on the TCR CDR3. In TCRdb, the multiplex PCR reads were re-called with MiXCR into one record per CDR3 protein. The profile covers about 640,000 distinct CDR3 sequences, with approximately 15% appearing a single time and about an eighth taken by the ten largest. Study results and limitations: Progression to ophthalmopathy was predicted a median of roughly 6.6 months early.

This clonotype was seen ten or more times. Antigen: not known. Sequenced material: blood. The TCR sequence derives from a woman in her fifties or sixties with Graves' ophthalmopathy. The rearrangement links TRBV2 to TRBJ2-3; 14 positions agree with TRBD2. In DNA form, the CDR3 reads TGTGCCAGCAGTGAGGGACTAGCGGGAGTACAAGATACGCAGTATTTT. This codes for CASSEGLAGVQDTQYF.